One T cell receptor (beta chain) is described in this entry. The antigen remains unidentified. These data originate in a study of CD8+ T cells in alopecia areata. The overall study: Among treated patients, oral tofacitinib was administered at 5 to 10 mg twice daily. Study-wide findings and caveats: Mouse data revealed clearer TCR sharing than patient data did, a gap possibly tied to HLA. Normal skin contains resident alphabeta T cells, and these are also sequenced in scalp samples. Lesional scalp, notably in alopecia totalis/universalis, had clonality above that of normal scalp.

Germline CDR1 is SEHNR and CDR2 is FQNEAQ (reference sequence). V was cut by 1 base and J by 0 bases, with 16 bases left in between. This CDR3 comprises 18 residues. After isolation, RNA underwent reverse transcription to generate cDNA as the sequencing template. Assay used: immunoSEQ multiplex PCR; TCRdb lists only in-frame clones, some missing. The sample carries 150,000 to 200,000 clones, about 66% recorded once. Here the sequenced sample was CD8+ T cells sorted from blood, taken at week 0. The V gene is TRBV7-9, the J gene TRBJ1-5; TRBD1 is a possible D gene (5 bases). The TCR was taken from a human donor with alopecia areata. The CDR3 DNA follows: TGTGCCAGCAGCTTAGTCTCGGGGCTGGAATATAGCAATCAGCCCCAGCATTTT. Translating gives CASSLVSGLEYSNQPQHF. Together with reference TRBV7-9 and TRBJ1-5, the CDR3 gives the full variable domain: DTGVSQNPRHKITKRGQNVTFRCDPISEHNRLYWYRQTLGQGPEFLTYFQNEAQLEKSRLLSDRFSAERPKGSFSTLEIQRTEQGDSAMYLCASSLVSGLEYSNQPQHFGDGTRLSIL.